This T cell receptor (beta chain) was sequenced in a study of cytotoxic CD8 clonotypes in ibrutinib-treated CLL. Overall study results and limits: While tracking circulating CD8+ T-cell counts, baseline clonality exceeded that of age-matched healthy donors. Under treatment, the uncommon public clonotypes either contracted or remained stable.

This clone was found a few times. Antigen specificity is unknown. With cryopreserved PBMCs as the source, roughly 2 micrograms of genomic DNA went to TCR beta libraries. The intended depth for sequencing was 1 in 200,000 to 1 in 1 million T cells. Profiled with immunoSEQ multiplex PCR; TCRdb holds only in-frame clones, not every one. The sample carries 150,000 or so clones, roughly 86% recorded once. This CDR3 has 20 amino acids. V was shortened by 0 bases and J by 7 bases, with 28 bases between the two germline ends. Germline CDR1 and CDR2: MNHEY and SMNVEV (reference sequence). This sample comprised PBMCs, obtained after 12 months of ibrutinib treatment. The source of this sequence is a human donor with chronic lymphocytic leukemia. This chain connects TRBV27 to TRBJ2-1; the D is unclear. The CDR3: CASSLSANRLPFRVLNEQFF. DNA for the CDR3: TGTGCCAGCAGTTTATCGGCTAACAGATTACCCTTTAGGGTCTTGAATGAGCAGTTCTTC.